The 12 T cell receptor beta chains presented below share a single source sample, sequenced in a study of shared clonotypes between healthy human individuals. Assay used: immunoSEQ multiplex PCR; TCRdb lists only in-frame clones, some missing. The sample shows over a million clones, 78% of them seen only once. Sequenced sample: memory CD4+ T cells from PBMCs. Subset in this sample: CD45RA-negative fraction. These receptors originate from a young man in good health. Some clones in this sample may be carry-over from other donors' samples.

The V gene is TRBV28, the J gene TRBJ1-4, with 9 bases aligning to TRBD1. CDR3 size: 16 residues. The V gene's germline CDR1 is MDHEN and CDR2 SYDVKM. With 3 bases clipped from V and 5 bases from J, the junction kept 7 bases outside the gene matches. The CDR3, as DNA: TGTGCCAGCAGTTTTCTAACAGGGGGCATAAATGAAAAACTGTTTTTT. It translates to CASSFLTGGINEKLFF.

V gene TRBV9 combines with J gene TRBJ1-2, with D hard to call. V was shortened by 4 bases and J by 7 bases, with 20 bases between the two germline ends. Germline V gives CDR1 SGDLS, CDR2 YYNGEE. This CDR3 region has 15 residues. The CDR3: CASSPPMVEWAGYTF. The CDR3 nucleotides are TGTGCCAGCAGCCCGCCCATGGTGGAGTGGGCTGGCTACACCTTC.

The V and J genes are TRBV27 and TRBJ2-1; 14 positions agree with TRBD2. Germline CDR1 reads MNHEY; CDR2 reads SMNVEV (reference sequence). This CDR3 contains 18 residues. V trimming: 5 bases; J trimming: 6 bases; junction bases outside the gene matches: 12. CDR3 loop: CASSTPTSGTSGSNEQFF. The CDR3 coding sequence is TGTGCCAGCAGTACACCAACCTCTGGGACTAGCGGGAGCAATGAGCAGTTCTTC.

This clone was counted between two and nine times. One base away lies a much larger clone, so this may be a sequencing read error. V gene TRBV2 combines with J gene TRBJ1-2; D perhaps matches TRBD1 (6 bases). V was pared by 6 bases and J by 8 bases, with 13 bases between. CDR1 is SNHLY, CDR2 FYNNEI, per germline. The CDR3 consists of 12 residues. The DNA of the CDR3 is TGTGCCAGCAGCTCCCCAGGGGCCGGCTACACCTTC. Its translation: CASSSPGAGYTF.

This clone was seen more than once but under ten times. The CDR3 sequence is CASSVGTSGRQFF. The CDR3 coding sequence is TGTGCCAGTAGTGTCGGGACTAGCGGGAGGCAGTTCTTC. V usage is TRBV19 and J usage is TRBJ2-1; TRBD2 agrees at 14 bases. Germline lookup yields CDR1 LNHDA and CDR2 SQIVND (reference sequence). The CDR3 has 13 amino acids. V shed 5 bases and J 12 bases; nucleotides not matched to a gene: 3.

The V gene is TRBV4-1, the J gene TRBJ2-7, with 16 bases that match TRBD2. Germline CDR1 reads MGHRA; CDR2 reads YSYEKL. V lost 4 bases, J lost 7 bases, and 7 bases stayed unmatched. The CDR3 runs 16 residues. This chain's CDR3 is CASSPGLAGGPWEQYF. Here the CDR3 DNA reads TGCGCCAGCAGCCCGGGACTAGCGGGAGGGCCTTGGGAGCAGTACTTC.

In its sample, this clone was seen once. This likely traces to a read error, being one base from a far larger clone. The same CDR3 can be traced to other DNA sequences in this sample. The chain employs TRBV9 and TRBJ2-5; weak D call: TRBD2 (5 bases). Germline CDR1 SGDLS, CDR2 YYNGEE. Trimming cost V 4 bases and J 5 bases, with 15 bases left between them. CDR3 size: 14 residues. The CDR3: CASSPTGYGETQYF. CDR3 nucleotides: TGTGCCAGCAGCCCTACGGGGTACGGGGAGACCCAGTACTTC.

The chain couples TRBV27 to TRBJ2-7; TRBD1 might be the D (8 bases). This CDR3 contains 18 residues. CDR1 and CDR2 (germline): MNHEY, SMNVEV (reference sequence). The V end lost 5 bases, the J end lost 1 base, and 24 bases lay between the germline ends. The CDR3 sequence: CASSRGGTGLGFSYEQYF. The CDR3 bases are TGTGCCAGCAGTCGAGGCGGGACAGGACTAGGTTTTTCCTACGAGCAGTACTTC.

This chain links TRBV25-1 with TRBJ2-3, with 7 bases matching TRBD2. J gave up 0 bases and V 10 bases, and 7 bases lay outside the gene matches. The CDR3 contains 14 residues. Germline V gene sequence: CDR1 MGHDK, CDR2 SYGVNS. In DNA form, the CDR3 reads TGTGCCATCTCTTCGGGGGGTAGCACAGATACGCAGTATTTT. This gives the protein CAISSGGSTDTQYF.

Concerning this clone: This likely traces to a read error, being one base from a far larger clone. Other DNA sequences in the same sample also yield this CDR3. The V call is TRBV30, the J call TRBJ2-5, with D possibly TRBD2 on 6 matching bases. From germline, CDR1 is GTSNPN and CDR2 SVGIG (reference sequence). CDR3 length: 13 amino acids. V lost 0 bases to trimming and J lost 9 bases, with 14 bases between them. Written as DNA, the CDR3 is TGTGCCTGGAGTGTAGGAGGGCGGACGGCCCAGTACTTC. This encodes CAWSVGGRTAQYF.

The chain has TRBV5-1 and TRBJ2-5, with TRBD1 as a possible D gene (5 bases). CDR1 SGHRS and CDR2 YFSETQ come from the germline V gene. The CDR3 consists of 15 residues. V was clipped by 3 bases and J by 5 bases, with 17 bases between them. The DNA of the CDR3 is TGCGCCAGCAGCTGGGGCCTCGGCTATGCGGAGACCCAGTACTTC. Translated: CASSWGLGYAETQYF.

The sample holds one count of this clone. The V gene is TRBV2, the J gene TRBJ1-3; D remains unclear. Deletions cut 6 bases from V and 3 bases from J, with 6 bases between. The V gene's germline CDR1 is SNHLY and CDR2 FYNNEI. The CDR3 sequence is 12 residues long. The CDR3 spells CASRQDGNTIYF. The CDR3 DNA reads TGTGCCAGCAGGCAAGATGGAAACACCATATATTTT.